This is a list of T cell receptor beta chains from one sample in a study of cytomegalovirus exposure and HLA in healthy donors. Sequencing used immunoSEQ multiplex PCR; TCRdb keeps in-frame clones, though not all of them. Altogether 160,000 or so clones are present, approximately 85% being singletons, with the ten largest covering roughly 2.3%. The sample taken for sequencing was PBMCs. These receptors were obtained from a woman aged 18-29 years in good health and CMV-seronegative. Each CDR3 is given with its conserved first and last residue. The D gene is left open where the match is weak. Rows give clone size only sometimes, using once, few, many, or a class for an expanded clone.

V gene	clone size	D gene	J gene	CDR3 DNA	CDR3 protein
TRBV7-7	.	TRBD2	TRBJ2-5	TGTGCCAGCAGCTCATCGTGGACTAGCGGGCAAGAGACCCAGTACTTC	CASSSSWTSGQETQYF
TRBV18	.	.	TRBJ2-5	TGTGCCAGCTCACCACCCCTCCCGCAAGAGACCCAGTACTTC	CASSPPLPQETQYF
TRBV5-6	.	.	TRBJ2-3	TGTGCCAGCAGCTTGGGGGGCAGGGCGACAGATACGCAGTATTTT	CASSLGGRATDTQYF
TRBV18	.	.	TRBJ1-2	TGTGCCAGCTCACCACCGGGACACCGCTATGGCTACACCTTC	CASSPPGHRYGYTF
TRBV11-2	once	TRBD1	TRBJ2-4	TGTGCCAGCAGCTTAAACCGGGACAGGGGGCTAGGCATTCAGTACTTC	CASSLNRDRGLGIQYF
TRBV4-3	.	TRBD2	TRBJ2-3	TGCGCCAGCAGCCAAGATCGGGCTAGCGGGTATAGCACAGATACGCAGTATTTT	CASSQDRASGYSTDTQYF
TRBV7-7	.	TRBD1	TRBJ2-1	TGTGCTAGCAGCTTAGGCCAGGGGGCAGGCAATGAGCAGTTCTTC	CASSLGQGAGNEQFF
TRBV11-2	.	.	TRBJ1-4	TGTGCCAGCAGCCTCGCCGGGACAACTAATGAAAAACTGTTTTTT	CASSLAGTTNEKLFF
TRBV27	.	.	TRBJ1-6	TGTGCCAGCACCCTGACAGGAGCCAAAACCAATTCACCCCTCCACTTT	CASTLTGAKTNSPLHF
TRBV5-1	.	.	TRBJ2-1	TGCGCCAGCAGCTTGTCAACGGGACTGAATTACAATGAGCAGTTCTTC	CASSLSTGLNYNEQFF
TRBV5-5	.	.	TRBJ2-7	TGTGCCAGCAGCCTCCTAGGGGTTTTCGACGAGCAGTACTTC	CASSLLGVFDEQYF
TRBV5-5	.	.	TRBJ2-3	TGTGCCAGCAGCTGGGGCCCCCGCACAGATACGCAGTATTTT	CASSWGPRTDTQYF
TRBV6-5	.	.	TRBJ1-6	TGTGCCAGCAGTGGGGCCTTATTGGACCTCCACTTT	CASSGALLDLHF
TRBV11-2	.	TRBD1	TRBJ2-7	TGTGCCAGCAGCTTAGTGGCGCCCGGGACAGGGGCCGACGAGCAGTACTTC	CASSLVAPGTGADEQYF
TRBV27	once	TRBD1	TRBJ2-7	TGTGCCAGCAGCCTCGGACAGGGCTCCTACGAGCAGTACTTC	CASSLGQGSYEQYF
TRBV6-5	.	.	TRBJ1-2	TGTGCCAGCGGCAAGGGGTTAGGCTACACCTTC	CASGKGLGYTF
TRBV14	.	.	TRBJ2-7	TGTGCCAGCAACCAGGTACAGGGAAAGAGCTACGAGCAGTACTTC	CASNQVQGKSYEQYF
TRBV5-8	.	TRBD1	TRBJ2-1	TGTGCCAGCAGTTCTCGGCGGACAGGGGGCTACAATGAGCAGTTCTTC	CASSSRRTGGYNEQFF
TRBV2	.	.	TRBJ2-3	TGTGCCAGCAGTGACCCGGTGTCAGGCTCAGATACGCAGTATTTT	CASSDPVSGSDTQYF
TRBV7-2	once	.	TRBJ1-2	TGTGCCAGCAGCTTAGGACGGACAGCCTCTAACTATGGCTACACCTTC	CASSLGRTASNYGYTF
TRBV28	.	.	TRBJ2-7	TGTGCCAGCAGTCCAAACAAATGGGGGGTCACCTACGAGCAGTACTTC	CASSPNKWGVTYEQYF
TRBV7-2	.	.	TRBJ2-7	TGTGCCAGCAGCTCCCGTGGTCAGAACATGTTCGAGCAGTACTTC	CASSSRGQNMFEQYF
TRBV6-5	.	.	TRBJ1-2	TGTGCCAGCAGTCCCCGCGCAGGCTACTATGGCTACACCTTC	CASSPRAGYYGYTF
TRBV5-1	.	TRBD2	TRBJ2-7	TGCGCCAGCAGTCAGGAGACTAGCGGCGCCTACGAGCAGTACTTC	CASSQETSGAYEQYF
TRBV7-9	.	.	TRBJ1-3	TGTGCCAGCAGCTCAGCTAGAGGGTTCTCCTCTGGAAACACCATATATTTT	CASSSARGFSSGNTIYF
TRBV10-3	.	TRBD2	TRBJ2-7	TGTGCCATCAGTGAGTATCGACTGATAGCGGGAATCGGGGAGCAGTACTTC	CAISEYRLIAGIGEQYF
TRBV27	.	.	TRBJ2-1	TGTGCCAGCAGTTTAGGAGGGAGTCCGTACAATGAGCAGTTCTTC	CASSLGGSPYNEQFF
TRBV10-3	.	TRBD2	TRBJ2-7	TGTGCCCTTCGCGGGACTAGCATGTACGAGCAGTACTTC	CALRGTSMYEQYF
TRBV27	.	.	TRBJ2-3	TGTGCCAGCAGTTTACGGTATACTAGCACAGATACGCAGTATTTT	CASSLRYTSTDTQYF
TRBV6-5	.	TRBD2	TRBJ2-1	TGTGCCAGCAGGGAAGCGGGGCCGTACAATGAGCAGTTCTTC	CASREAGPYNEQFF
TRBV29-1	.	TRBD2	TRBJ2-5	TGCAGCGTTGAAAAGCTAGCGGGACGGGAGACCCAGTACTTC	CSVEKLAGRETQYF
TRBV4-1	.	TRBD2	TRBJ2-7	TGCGCCAGCAGCCGAACCGGACTAGCCTACGAGCAGTACTTC	CASSRTGLAYEQYF
TRBV6-5	.	.	TRBJ1-1	TGTGCCAGCGAGCAGGGTAGTGAAGCTTTCTTT	CASEQGSEAFF
TRBV7-9	.	TRBD1	TRBJ2-7	TGTGCCAGCAGCTCGACAGGGACCTACGAGCAGTACTTC	CASSSTGTYEQYF
TRBV7-9	.	TRBD2	TRBJ2-3	TGTGCCAGCAGCCCCGGACTAGCGGGGGAGGCAGATACGCAGTATTTT	CASSPGLAGEADTQYF
TRBV7-2	.	TRBD2	TRBJ2-5	TGTGCCAGCAGCTTACTAGCGGGGGGGCCAGAGACCCAGTACTTC	CASSLLAGGPETQYF
TRBV4-2	.	TRBD2	TRBJ2-1	TGTGCCAGCAGCCAAGTAGCGGGAACTAATGAGCAGTTCTTC	CASSQVAGTNEQFF
TRBV7-3	once	.	TRBJ2-3	TGTGCCAGCAGCCCCGGACTCGGAGATACGCAGTATTTT	CASSPGLGDTQYF
TRBV18	.	TRBD1	TRBJ2-1	TGTGCCAGCTCACCACTTACTACAGGGGCCAATGAGCAGTTCTTC	CASSPLTTGANEQFF
TRBV7-9	.	.	TRBJ2-5	TGTTCCAGCAGCTTACCAGGGGAGACCCAGTACTTC	CSSSLPGETQYF
TRBV7-6	.	TRBD2	TRBJ2-3	TGTGCCAGCAGCTTAGTACGGTCCGGGGGGGCAGATACGCAGTATTTT	CASSLVRSGGADTQYF
TRBV5-1	.	.	TRBJ2-7	TGCGCCAGTACCCGGTGGGGCTCCTACGAGCAGTACTTC	CASTRWGSYEQYF
TRBV2	.	.	TRBJ2-3	TGTGCCAGCAGGATACAGGTTTTGGGAGATACGCAGTATTTT	CASRIQVLGDTQYF
TRBV11-3	.	TRBD1	TRBJ2-1	TGTGCCAGCAGCAAGGGACAGGGGTCGTACAATGAGCAGTTCTTC	CASSKGQGSYNEQFF
TRBV19	.	.	TRBJ1-5	TGTGCCAGTACCGCCCGCTCGAGAAATAGCAATCAGCCCCAGCATTTT	CASTARSRNSNQPQHF
TRBV4-1	.	.	TRBJ1-4	TGCGCCAGCTCCCCGGCGGATGAAAAACTGTTTTTT	CASSPADEKLFF
TRBV13	.	TRBD1	TRBJ1-1	TGTGCCAGCAGCTTAGGATATTCGGAATACAGGGGGCTCGCTGAAGCTTTCTTT	CASSLGYSEYRGLAEAFF
TRBV6-5	.	.	TRBJ2-1	TGTGCCAGCAGTTATTATCAGCGGGCAAACAATGAGCAGTTCTTC	CASSYYQRANNEQFF
TRBV28	.	TRBD1	TRBJ2-2	TGTGCCAGCAGTATGATATCGGACAGGGCAACTTACACCGGGGAGCTGTTTTTT	CASSMISDRATYTGELFF
TRBV5-1	.	.	TRBJ1-2	TGCGCCAGCAGCTTGCAGGTGTACAACGATGGCTACACCTTC	CASSLQVYNDGYTF
TRBV9	.	TRBD2	TRBJ2-2	TGTGCCAGCAGCTCGCTCGGGAGGGACACCGGGGAGCTGTTTTTT	CASSSLGRDTGELFF
TRBV6-5	.	TRBD2	TRBJ2-1	TGTGCCAGCAGTTACGGGTCTAGCGGATTCCTAGATGAGCAGTTCTTC	CASSYGSSGFLDEQFF
TRBV4-2	.	.	TRBJ1-4	TGTGCCAGCAGCCAAAGAGGGAGGGAAAAACTGTTTTTT	CASSQRGREKLFF
TRBV18	few	TRBD1	TRBJ2-1	TGTGCCAGCTCGGAGATCCACCCGGGATCAGGGGGGCAGTTCTTC	CASSEIHPGSGGQFF
TRBV20-1	.	.	TRBJ2-2	TGCAGTGCTAGCGGCACCGGGGAGCTGTTTTTT	CSASGTGELFF
TRBV18	.	.	TRBJ2-5	TGTGCCAGCTCACCAGGGCTTCGGGGGATATTCGGGGAGACCCAGTACTTC	CASSPGLRGIFGETQYF
TRBV7-2	.	.	TRBJ1-2	TGTGCCAGCAGCTCTAGGAGGGGTAACTATGGCTACACCTTC	CASSSRRGNYGYTF
TRBV19	.	.	TRBJ2-7	TGTGCCAGTACCTCACAGTTCCGGGAGAGGTCCTACGAGCAGTACTTC	CASTSQFRERSYEQYF
TRBV11-1	.	.	TRBJ1-1	TGTGCCAGCAGTCGTCGGCAGGGGCACACTGAAGCTTTCTTT	CASSRRQGHTEAFF
TRBV6-5	.	.	TRBJ2-7	TGTGCCAGCAGTTCTTACCGGCAGGGTCCCTACGAGCAGTACTTC	CASSSYRQGPYEQYF